This T cell receptor (beta chain) emerged from a study of cytomegalovirus exposure and HLA in healthy donors. Overall study results and limits: TCR beta V- and J-gene trimming, according to a later analysis, was linked to a missense DCLRE1C variant. Excluded were some V segments that proved indistinguishable, including TRBV6-2 and TRBV6-3.

In germline, CDR1 is SGHRS, CDR2 YFSETQ. There are 16 residues in the CDR3. In its sample, this clone was seen once. Antigen: not known. One junction end disagrees with the germline gene, perhaps due to a read error. The PCR made use of 60 Vbeta and 13 Jbeta primers. TCRdb keeps only in-frame clones here, not all; method: immunoSEQ multiplex PCR. The sample records about 120,000 clones, roughly 80% being singletons. It was healthy bone marrow donors who served as donors. The V gene is TRBV5-1, the J gene TRBJ2-4, with TRBD2 matching over 7 bases. Sequences were obtained from PBMCs. The receptor was isolated from a young man in good health and CMV-seronegative. The CDR3 DNA reads as TGCGCCAGCAGCTCGGAAGGACTAGGGTCCAAAAACAGTCAGTACTTC. Protein sequence: CASSSEGLGSKNSQYF.